This T cell receptor (beta chain) is from a study of T cell responses to AZD1222 COVID-19 vaccine. The germline V gene encodes CDR1 SGHAT and CDR2 FQNNGV. The CDR3 runs 16 residues. V was clipped by 8 bases and J by 10 bases; unmatched bases: 20. Concerning this clone itself: Its antigen is unidentified.

The study, taken as a whole, reports: Spike was spanned by vaccine-associated CD4 TCRs, with dominance at 160-218 and 743-854. White British ancestry dominated among donors, who included more females, and clonal diversity was possibly underestimated.

Pooling covered second doses at about 4 or about 12 weeks. Assay: immunoSEQ multiplex PCR; the TCRdb copy retains only in-frame clones and omits some. The sample records some 200,000 clones, more than 85% being singletons. The TCR comes from an adult who received the AZD1222 COVID-19 vaccine. V and J are TRBV11-2 and TRBJ2-3; 8 bases map to TRBD2. Sequencing used peripheral blood, obtained 28 days after the second AZD1222 dose. CDR3 in amino acids: CASRPPSGRGGEAQYF. The CDR3 DNA reads as TGTGCCAGCCGCCCCCCAAGCGGGAGAGGGGGTGAGGCGCAGTATTTT.